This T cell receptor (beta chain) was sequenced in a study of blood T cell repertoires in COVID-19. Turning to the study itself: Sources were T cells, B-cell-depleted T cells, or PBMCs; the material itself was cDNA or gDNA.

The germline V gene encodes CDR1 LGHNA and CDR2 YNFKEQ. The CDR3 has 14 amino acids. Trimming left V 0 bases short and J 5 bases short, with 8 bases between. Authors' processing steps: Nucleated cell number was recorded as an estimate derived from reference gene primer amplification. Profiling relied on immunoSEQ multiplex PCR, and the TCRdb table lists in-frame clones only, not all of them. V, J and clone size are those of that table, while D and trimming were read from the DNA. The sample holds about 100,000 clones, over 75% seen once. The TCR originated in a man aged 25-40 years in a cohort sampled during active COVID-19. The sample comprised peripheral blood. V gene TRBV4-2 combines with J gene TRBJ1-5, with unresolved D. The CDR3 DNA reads TGTGCCAGCAGCCAAGATGAGGAGTATCAGCCCCAGCATTTT. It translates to CASSQDEEYQPQHF.